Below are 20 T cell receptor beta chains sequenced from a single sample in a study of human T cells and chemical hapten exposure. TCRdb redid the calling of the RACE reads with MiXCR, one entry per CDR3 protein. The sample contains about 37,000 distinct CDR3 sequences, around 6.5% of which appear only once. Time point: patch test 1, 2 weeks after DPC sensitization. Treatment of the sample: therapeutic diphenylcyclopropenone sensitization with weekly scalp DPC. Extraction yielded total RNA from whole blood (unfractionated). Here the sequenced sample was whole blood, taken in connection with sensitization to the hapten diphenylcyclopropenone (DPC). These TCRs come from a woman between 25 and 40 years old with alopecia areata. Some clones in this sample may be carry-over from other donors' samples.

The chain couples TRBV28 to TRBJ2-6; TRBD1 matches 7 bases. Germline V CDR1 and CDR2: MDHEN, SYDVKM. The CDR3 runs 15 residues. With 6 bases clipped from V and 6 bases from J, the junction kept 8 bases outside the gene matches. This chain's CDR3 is CASRPGGSSANVLTF. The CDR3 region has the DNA TGTGCCAGCAGGCCAGGGGGATCGTCGGCCAACGTCCTGACTTTC. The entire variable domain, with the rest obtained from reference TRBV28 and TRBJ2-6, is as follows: DVKVTQSSRYLVKRTGEKVFLECVQDMDHENMFWYRQDPGLGLRLIYFSYDVKMKEKGDIPEGYSVSREKKERFSLILESASTNQTSMYLCASRPGGSSANVLTFGAGSRLTVL.

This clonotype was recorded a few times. The CDR3 DNA reads as TGTGCCAGCAGCCAATGGACGGGCACAGATACGCAGTATTTT. As protein: CASSQWTGTDTQYF. The rearrangement joins TRBV12-3 or TRBV12-4 to TRBJ2-3; D not resolved. Between the trimmed V and J ends, which lost 6 bases and 1 base, there was a span of 11 bases. This CDR3 contains 14 residues.

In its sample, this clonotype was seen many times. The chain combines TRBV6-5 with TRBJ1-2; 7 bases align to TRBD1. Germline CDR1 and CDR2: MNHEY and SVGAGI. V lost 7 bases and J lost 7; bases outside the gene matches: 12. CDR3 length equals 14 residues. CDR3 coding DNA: TGTGCCAGCACCGCCAGAGGGGCAGGGGGTGGCTACACCTTC. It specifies CASTARGAGGGYTF.

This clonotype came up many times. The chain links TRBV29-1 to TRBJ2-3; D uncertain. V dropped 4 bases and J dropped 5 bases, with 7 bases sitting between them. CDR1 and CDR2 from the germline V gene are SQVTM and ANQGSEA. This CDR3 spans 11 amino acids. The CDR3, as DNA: TGCAGCGTTGCCATGGGAGATACGCAGTATTTT. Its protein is CSVAMGDTQYF.

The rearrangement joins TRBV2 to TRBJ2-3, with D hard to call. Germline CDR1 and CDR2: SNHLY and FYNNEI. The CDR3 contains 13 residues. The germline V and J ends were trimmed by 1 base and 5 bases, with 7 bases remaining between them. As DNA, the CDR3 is TGTGCCAGCAGTGAAGGTGGCAGAGATACGCAGTATTTT. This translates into CASSEGGRDTQYF.

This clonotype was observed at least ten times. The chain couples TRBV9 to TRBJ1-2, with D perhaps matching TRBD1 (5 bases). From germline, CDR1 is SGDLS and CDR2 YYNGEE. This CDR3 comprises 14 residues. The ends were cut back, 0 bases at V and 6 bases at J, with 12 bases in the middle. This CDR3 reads CASSVVAGSNGYTF. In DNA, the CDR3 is TGTGCCAGCAGCGTAGTGGCAGGGTCGAATGGCTACACCTTC.

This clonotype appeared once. The CDR3 DNA sequence: TGTGCCACCCAAGGACAGGGTTACACTGAAGCTTTCTTT. Amino acid sequence: CATQGQGYTEAFF. The chain carries TRBV27 and TRBJ1-1; TRBD1 aligns across 8 bases. Germline V CDR1 and CDR2: MNHEY, SMNVEV (reference sequence). CDR3 length: 13 amino acids. The junction had 7 bases not matched to a gene; V was cut back by 10 bases and J by 3 bases.

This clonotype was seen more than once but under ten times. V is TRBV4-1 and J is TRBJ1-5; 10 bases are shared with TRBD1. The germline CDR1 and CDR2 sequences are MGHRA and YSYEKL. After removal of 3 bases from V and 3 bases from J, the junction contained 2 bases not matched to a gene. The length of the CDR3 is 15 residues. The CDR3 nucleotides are TGCGCCAGCAGCCAGGGGACAGGGGTCAATCAGCCCCAGCATTTT. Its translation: CASSQGTGVNQPQHF.

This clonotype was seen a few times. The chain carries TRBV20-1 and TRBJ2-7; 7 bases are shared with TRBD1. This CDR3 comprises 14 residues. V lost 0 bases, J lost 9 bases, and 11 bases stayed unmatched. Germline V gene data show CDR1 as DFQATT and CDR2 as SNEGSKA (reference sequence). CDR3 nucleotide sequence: TGCAGTGCTAGAGACTCGGGACAGTCCATGGGGCAGTACTTC. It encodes CSARDSGQSMGQYF.

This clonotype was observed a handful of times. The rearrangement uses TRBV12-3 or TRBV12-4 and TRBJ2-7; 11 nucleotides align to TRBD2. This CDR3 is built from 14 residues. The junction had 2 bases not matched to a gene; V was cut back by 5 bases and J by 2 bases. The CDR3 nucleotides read TGTGCCAGCAGTACTAGCGGGGGAGCCTACGAGCAGTACTTC. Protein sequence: CASSTSGGAYEQYF.

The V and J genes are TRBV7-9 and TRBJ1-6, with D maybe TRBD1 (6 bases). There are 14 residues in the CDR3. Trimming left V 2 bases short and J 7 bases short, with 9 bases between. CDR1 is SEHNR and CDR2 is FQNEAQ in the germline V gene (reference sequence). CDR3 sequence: CASSLSGDNSPLHF. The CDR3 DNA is TGTGCCAGCAGCTTATCAGGGGACAATTCACCCCTCCACTTT. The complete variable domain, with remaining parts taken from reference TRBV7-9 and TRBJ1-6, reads DTGVSQNPRHKITKRGQNVTFRCDPISEHNRLYWYRQTLGQGPEFLTYFQNEAQLEKSRLLSDRFSAERPKGSFSTLEIQRTEQGDSAMYLCASSLSGDNSPLHFGNGTRLTVT.

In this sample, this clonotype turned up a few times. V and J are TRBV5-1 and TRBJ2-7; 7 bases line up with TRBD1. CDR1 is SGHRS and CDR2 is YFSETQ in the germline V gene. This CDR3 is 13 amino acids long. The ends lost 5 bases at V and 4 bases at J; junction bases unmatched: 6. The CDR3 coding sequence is TGCGCCAGCAGACCCACAGGGGCATACGAGCAGTACTTC. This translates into CASRPTGAYEQYF.

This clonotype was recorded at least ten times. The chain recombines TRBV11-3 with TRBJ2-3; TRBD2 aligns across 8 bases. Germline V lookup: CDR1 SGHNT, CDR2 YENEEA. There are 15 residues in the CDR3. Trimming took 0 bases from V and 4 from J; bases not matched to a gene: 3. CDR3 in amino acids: CASSLDGGGPDTQYF. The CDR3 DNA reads TGTGCCAGCAGCTTAGATGGCGGGGGGCCAGATACGCAGTATTTT.

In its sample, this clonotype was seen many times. This CDR3 reads CASSVTGTGGHGYTF. As DNA, the CDR3 is TGTGCCAGCAGTGTCACCGGGACAGGGGGCCATGGCTACACCTTC. The chain carries TRBV28 and TRBJ1-2; TRBD1 agrees at 12 bases. Germline values: CDR1 MDHEN, CDR2 SYDVKM. The CDR3 is made up of 15 amino acids. V shed 5 bases and J 6 bases; nucleotides not matched to a gene: 7.

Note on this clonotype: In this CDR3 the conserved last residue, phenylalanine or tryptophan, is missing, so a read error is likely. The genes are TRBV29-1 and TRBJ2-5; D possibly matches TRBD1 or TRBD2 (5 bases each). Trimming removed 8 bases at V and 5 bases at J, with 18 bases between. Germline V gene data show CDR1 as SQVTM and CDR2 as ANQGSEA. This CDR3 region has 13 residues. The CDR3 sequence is CSLKTTGTETQYL. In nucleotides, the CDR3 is TGCAGCCTTAAAACCACGGGGACGGAGACCCAGTACTTA.

The CDR3 spells CASSPTSGGATYEQYF. The CDR3 DNA is TGCGCCAGCAGCCCTACTAGCGGGGGGGCAACCTACGAGCAGTACTTC. The chain has TRBV5-1 and TRBJ2-7, with 13 bases lining up with TRBD2. The V segment lost 4 bases and the J segment 2 bases; nucleotides outside the gene matches: 6. CDR3 length equals 16 residues. Germline V gene sequence: CDR1 SGHRS, CDR2 YFSETQ.

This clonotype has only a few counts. CDR3 residues: CASSENPGRYGYTF. The DNA of the CDR3 is TGTGCCAGCAGTGAAAATCCAGGGAGGTATGGCTACACCTTC. The rearrangement links TRBV6-4 to TRBJ1-2; D is perhaps TRBD1 (5 bases). V was trimmed by 3 bases and J by 5 bases, leaving 13 bases between them. The CDR3 runs 14 residues. Germline V lookup: CDR1 MRHNA, CDR2 SNTAGT.

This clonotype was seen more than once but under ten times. This CDR3 is CSVDVAGWYGYTF. In DNA, the CDR3 is TGCAGCGTTGATGTAGCAGGCTGGTATGGCTACACCTTC. The chain carries TRBV29-1 and TRBJ1-2; D unresolved. The CDR3 consists of 13 residues. CDR1 and CDR2 (germline): SQVTM, ANQGSEA. Trimming took 3 bases from V and 5 from J, leaving 13 bases between them. Full variable domain (rest looked up from reference TRBV29-1 and TRBJ1-2): SAVISQKPSRDICQRGTSLTIQCQVDSQVTMMFWYRQQPGQSLTLIATANQGSEATYESGFVIDKFPISRPNLTFSTLTVSNMSPEDSSIYLCSVDVAGWYGYTFGSGTRLTVV.

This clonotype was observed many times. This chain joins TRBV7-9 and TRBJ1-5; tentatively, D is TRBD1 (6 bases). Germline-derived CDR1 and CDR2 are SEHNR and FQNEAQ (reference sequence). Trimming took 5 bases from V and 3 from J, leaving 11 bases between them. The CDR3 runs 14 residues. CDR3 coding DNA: TGTGCCAGCAGCGGTGGGGGCCCCAATCAGCCCCAGCATTTT. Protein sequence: CASSGGGPNQPQHF.

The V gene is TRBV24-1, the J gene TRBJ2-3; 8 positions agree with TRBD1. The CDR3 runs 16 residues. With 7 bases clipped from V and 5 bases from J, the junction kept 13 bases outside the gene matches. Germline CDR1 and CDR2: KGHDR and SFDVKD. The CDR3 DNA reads TGTGCCACCAGCCAAGGGACAGGTTTGCGGAGAGATACGCAGTATTTT. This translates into CATSQGTGLRRDTQYF.